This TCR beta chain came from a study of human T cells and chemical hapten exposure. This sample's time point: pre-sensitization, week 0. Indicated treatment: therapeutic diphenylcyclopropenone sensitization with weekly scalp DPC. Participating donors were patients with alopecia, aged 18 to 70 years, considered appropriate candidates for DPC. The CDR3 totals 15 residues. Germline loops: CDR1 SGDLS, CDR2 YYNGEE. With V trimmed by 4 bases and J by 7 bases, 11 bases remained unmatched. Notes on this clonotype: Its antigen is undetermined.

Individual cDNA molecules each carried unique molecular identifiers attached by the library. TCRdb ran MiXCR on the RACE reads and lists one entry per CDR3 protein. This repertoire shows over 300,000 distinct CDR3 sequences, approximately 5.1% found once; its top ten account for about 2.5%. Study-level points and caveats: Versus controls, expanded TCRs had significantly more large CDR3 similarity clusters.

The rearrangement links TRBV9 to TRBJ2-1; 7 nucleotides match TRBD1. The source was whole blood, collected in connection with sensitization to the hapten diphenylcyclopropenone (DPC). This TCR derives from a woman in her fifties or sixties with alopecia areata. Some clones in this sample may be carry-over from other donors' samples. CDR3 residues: CASSPTGRFENEQFF. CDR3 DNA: TGTGCCAGCAGCCCGACAGGGCGCTTCGAAAATGAGCAGTTCTTC.